The present T cell receptor beta chain was sequenced within a study of blood T cell repertoires in COVID-19. For the study at large: Acute and convalescent COVID-19 specimens originated in the United States, Italy and Spain. From T cells, B-cell-depleted T cells, or PBMCs came the material, which was cDNA or gDNA.

This CDR3 spans 14 amino acids. Losses at the gene ends were 4 bases for V and 6 bases for J; bases not matched to a gene: 4. Germline V gene sequence: CDR1 SGHRS, CDR2 YFSETQ. The count of this clone is one. Per the original data handling: Using reference gene primer amplification, nucleated cell counts were estimated. This table comes from immunoSEQ multiplex PCR, and its TCRdb copy is limited to in-frame clones, with some not included. The DNA gave D and trimming, while V, J and clone size come from that table. The repertoire holds about 360,000 clones, with about 87% as singletons. This TCR came from a human donor in a cohort sampled during active COVID-19. V is TRBV5-1 and J is TRBJ2-1; 10 bases are a match to TRBD2. The sample consisted of peripheral blood. The CDR3 protein is CASSILAGSNEQFF. Here the CDR3 DNA reads TGCGCCAGCAGCATACTAGCGGGATCCAATGAGCAGTTCTTC. Supplemented by reference TRBV5-1 and TRBJ2-1, the full variable domain reads KAGVTQTPRYLIKTRGQQVTLSCSPISGHRSVSWYQQTPGQGLQFLFEYFSETQRNKGNFPGRFSGRQFSNSRSEMNVSTLELGDSALYLCASSILAGSNEQFFGPGTRLTVL.